The 30 T cell receptor beta chains below were found in one sample sequenced in a study of OX40 agonist ivuxolimab in advanced cancers. Only in-frame clones appear in the TCRdb table, and some are missing; sequencing was by immunoSEQ multiplex PCR. The sample includes 20,000 or so clones, approximately 84% of them seen just once. Sequenced here: CD4+ or CD8+ T cells sorted from blood, sampled in a trial of the OX40 agonist ivuxolimab. The source of these receptors is an adult with an advanced solid tumor such as melanoma, head and neck, liver or kidney cancer.

CDR3 nucleotide sequence: TGCGCCAGCAGCTTGTTGAGAAGGTCTGGGGCCAACGTCCTGACTTTC. As protein: CASSLLRRSGANVLTF. V usage is TRBV5-1 and J usage is TRBJ2-6; no definite D call. Germline lookup yields CDR1 SGHRS and CDR2 YFSETQ. This CDR3 has 16 residues. V was cut by 1 base and J by 1 base, with 9 bases left in between.

This clone has only a few counts. J is TRBJ2-1 and V is TRBV30; 10 nucleotides line up with TRBD1. This CDR3 is built from 14 residues. Germline loops: CDR1 GTSNPN, CDR2 SVGIG (reference sequence). After removal of 6 bases from V and 6 bases from J, the junction contained 8 bases not matched to a gene. CDR3 nucleotides: TGTGCCTGCTACCGGGACAGGGGTGTCAATGAGCAGTTCTTC. Protein product: CACYRDRGVNEQFF.

The gene calls are TRBV7-6 and TRBJ1-1; TRBD1 matches at 7 bases. V trimming: 1 base; J trimming: 5 bases; junction bases outside the gene matches: 7. The germline CDR1 and CDR2 sequences are SGHVS and FNYEAQ. This CDR3 has 15 residues. CDR3 region: CASSLGEGARTEAFF. The CDR3 nucleotides are TGTGCCAGCAGCTTAGGTGAGGGGGCGAGAACTGAAGCTTTCTTT.

This chain connects TRBV15 to TRBJ1-2, with D tentatively TRBD1 (5 bases). The CDR3 spans 15 residues. Deletions cut 0 bases from V and 2 bases from J, with 10 bases between. In germline, CDR1 is LNHNV, CDR2 YYDKDF (reference sequence). The CDR3 bases are TGTGCCACCAGCAGAGACCTGGGGGGGAACTATGGCTACACCTTC. Translated: CATSRDLGGNYGYTF.

This clone rates as medium-sized (0.01 to 0.1%). V gene TRBV5-6 combines with J gene TRBJ2-7, with a possible D match to TRBD1 (6 bases). There are 14 residues in the CDR3. V lost 3 bases and J lost 2, with 12 bases in between. Germline V gene sequence: CDR1 SGHDT, CDR2 YYEEEE. Written as DNA, the CDR3 is TGTGCCAGCAGCTCCACCGGGACAACCTACGAGCAGTACTTC. Its protein is CASSSTGTTYEQYF.

V usage is TRBV7-8 and J usage is TRBJ2-2; 10 nucleotides line up with TRBD2. CDR3 length equals 17 residues. Losses at the gene ends were 2 bases for V and 5 bases for J; bases not matched to a gene: 8. Germline V gene lookup returns CDR1 SGHVS and CDR2 FQNEAQ. DNA of the CDR3: TGTGCCAGCAGCTTATCCCAGGCTAGCGGGAGAACCGGGGAGCTGTTTTTT. This encodes CASSLSQASGRTGELFF. The complete variable domain, with remaining parts taken from reference TRBV7-8 and TRBJ2-2, reads GAGVSQSPRYKVAKRGQDVALRCDPISGHVSLFWYQQALGQGPEFLTYFQNEAQLDKSGLPSDRFFAERPEGSVSTLKIQRTQQEDSAVYLCASSLSQASGRTGELFFGEGSRLTVL.

This clone was detected a few times. This rearrangement joins TRBV6-1 to TRBJ1-5, with no clear D. With 1 base removed from V and 12 bases from J, the gap between germline ends came to 13 bases. CDR3 size: 13 residues. The germline V gene has CDR1 MNHNS and CDR2 SASEGT. Here the CDR3 reads CASSEELTFGQHF. CDR3 nucleotide sequence: TGTGCCAGCAGTGAAGAGCTGACTTTTGGCCAGCATTTT.

The chain is built from TRBV7-9 and TRBJ2-3, with 10 positions matching TRBD2. The CDR3 consists of 14 residues. Germline trimming cut 5 bases from V and 6 bases from J; bases unmatched to any gene: 5. Germline lookup yields CDR1 SEHNR and CDR2 FQNEAQ (reference sequence). CDR3 sequence reads: CASSPSGSTDTQYF. The CDR3 DNA reads TGTGCCAGCAGCCCTAGCGGGAGTACGGATACGCAGTATTTT.

This rearrangement joins TRBV9 to TRBJ2-5, with D perhaps TRBD2 (5 bases). The CDR3 is 19 amino acids. CDR1 is SGDLS, CDR2 YYNGEE, per germline. Between the trimmed V and J ends, which lost 3 bases and 0 bases, there was a span of 24 bases. CDR3 loop: CASSAGVRGLQHDQETQYF. DNA for the CDR3: TGTGCCAGCAGCGCCGGGGTAAGAGGTCTCCAACACGACCAAGAGACCCAGTACTTC. The complete variable domain, with remaining parts taken from reference TRBV9 and TRBJ2-5, reads DSGVTQTPKHLITATGQRVTLRCSPRSGDLSVYWYQQSLDQGLQFLIQYYNGEERAKGNILERFSAQQFPDLHSELNLSSLELGDSALYFCASSAGVRGLQHDQETQYFGPGTRLLVL.

This rearrangement joins TRBV25-1 to TRBJ2-7, with D unclear. The V end was cut by 6 bases, the J end by 3 bases, with 9 bases between. The CDR3 loop spans 12 amino acids. Looked up from germline, CDR1 is MGHDK and CDR2 is SYGVNS. In nucleotides, the CDR3 is TGTGCCAGCAGCGGGCCCCGCTACGAGCAGTACTTC. Its translation: CASSGPRYEQYF.

The CDR3 reads CASSQSRQGARTEAFF. The CDR3 DNA reads TGTGCCAGCAGCCAATCGAGACAGGGGGCGCGAACTGAAGCTTTCTTT. V is TRBV16 and J is TRBJ1-1; TRBD1 matches at 10 bases. CDR3 size: 16 residues. With 0 bases clipped from V and 5 bases from J, the junction kept 6 bases outside the gene matches. Germline CDR1 and CDR2: KGHSY and FQNENV.

The chain combines TRBV11-2 with TRBJ2-1; tentative D call: TRBD2 (5 bases). Germline V gene sequence: CDR1 SGHAT, CDR2 FQNNGV. Trimming cost V 1 base and J 7 bases, with 20 bases left between them. This CDR3 has 17 amino acids. CDR3 loop: CASSLVVSADDTNEQFF. CDR3 DNA: TGTGCCAGCAGCTTAGTAGTCTCAGCGGACGACACGAATGAGCAGTTCTTC.

The chain combines TRBV28 with TRBJ1-1; tentative D call: TRBD1 (5 bases). Deletions cut 6 bases from V and 1 base from J, with 15 bases between. This CDR3 comprises 15 residues. Germline CDR1 MDHEN, CDR2 SYDVKM. The CDR3 loop reads CASSDLGGANTEAFF. CDR3 DNA sequence: TGTGCCAGCAGCGATCTCGGCGGGGCGAACACTGAAGCTTTCTTT.

The rearrangement uses TRBV10-1 and TRBJ2-7; 8 bases are a match to TRBD2. This CDR3 is 15 amino acids long. Germline values: CDR1 WNHNN, CDR2 SYGVQD (reference sequence). J lost 5 bases, V lost 4 bases, and 10 bases had no gene match. This chain's CDR3 is CASSASAGGGNEQYF. The DNA for the CDR3 is TGCGCCAGCAGTGCTTCGGCGGGAGGTGGAAACGAGCAGTACTTC.

This clone has a single count. The chain employs TRBV30 and TRBJ1-1, with TRBD1 as a possible D gene (6 bases). This CDR3 comprises 16 residues. V was cut by 6 bases and J by 0 bases, with 20 bases left in between. Germline lookup yields CDR1 GTSNPN and CDR2 SVGIG (reference sequence). CDR3 loop: CACGLPVGGLNTEAFF. The CDR3 DNA is TGTGCCTGCGGACTTCCCGTGGGGGGCCTGAACACTGAAGCTTTCTTT.

The rearrangement links TRBV4-1 to TRBJ1-4, with no clear D. The V end was cut by 0 bases, the J end by 6 bases, with 8 bases between. The CDR3 length is 14 residues. Germline CDR1 MGHRA, CDR2 YSYEKL. The CDR3 reads CASSQDAEDEKLFF. The DNA of the CDR3 is TGCGCCAGCAGCCAAGACGCAGAGGATGAAAAACTGTTTTTT.

The rearrangement uses TRBV30 and TRBJ1-2; D unclear. V lost 0 bases and J lost 5, with 16 bases in between. The CDR3 runs 15 residues. Germline V gene lookup returns CDR1 GTSNPN and CDR2 SVGIG (reference sequence). Here the CDR3 reads CAWSVSRLSPYGYTF. The CDR3, as DNA: TGTGCCTGGAGTGTCAGCCGCCTCAGCCCATATGGCTACACCTTC.

V and J are TRBV10-3 and TRBJ2-1; TRBD1 matches 7 bases. From germline, CDR1 is ENHRY and CDR2 SYGVKD. J lost 4 bases, V lost 4 bases, and 10 bases had no gene match. This CDR3 is built from 16 residues. The CDR3, as DNA: TGTGCCATCAGTGGGAGCCGGGACAGTAATTACAATGAGCAGTTCTTC. Amino acid sequence: CAISGSRDSNYNEQFF.

This CDR3 is CASSLLAGDEETQYF. The CDR3 DNA reads as TGTGCCAGCAGCTTACTAGCGGGAGACGAAGAGACCCAGTACTTC. This sequence joins TRBV11-1 and TRBJ2-5; 10 bases match TRBD2. This CDR3 contains 15 residues. Trimming at V came to 2 bases and at J to 3 bases, leaving 3 bases not matched to a gene. Germline values: CDR1 SGHAT, CDR2 FQDESV (reference sequence).

The rearrangement joins TRBV7-8 to TRBJ2-7; TRBD1 matches 8 bases. With V trimmed by 0 bases and J by 2 bases, 12 bases remained unmatched. The length of the CDR3 is 18 residues. Looked up from germline, CDR1 is SGHVS and CDR2 is FQNEAQ. The CDR3 DNA is TGTGCCAGCAGCTTAGCGCGTTCAGGACAGGGATCCGCCTACGAGCAGTACTTC. This gives the protein CASSLARSGQGSAYEQYF.

The J gene is TRBJ2-7, the V gene TRBV7-2; either TRBD1 or TRBD2 may supply D (5 bases each). V dropped 1 base and J dropped 3 bases, with 10 bases sitting between them. Germline loops: CDR1 SGHTA, CDR2 FQGNSA. The CDR3 runs to 14 residues. CDR3 residues: CASSLVGASYEQYF. CDR3 nucleotide sequence: TGTGCCAGCAGCTTAGTCGGGGCAAGCTACGAGCAGTACTTC.

The chain employs TRBV7-9 and TRBJ2-3, with TRBD1 identical over 8 bases. Trimming removed 10 bases from V and 3 bases from J; junction bases left unmatched: 9. Germline values: CDR1 SEHNR, CDR2 FQNEAQ (reference sequence). The CDR3 totals 14 residues. CDR3 sequence (DNA): TGTGCCAACGCCCGACAGGGGCCAACAGATACGCAGTATTTT. Encoded protein: CANARQGPTDTQYF.

The rearrangement links TRBV4-2 to TRBJ1-4, with D perhaps TRBD1 (5 bases). The CDR3 is made up of 15 amino acids. Germline CDR1 LGHNA, CDR2 YNFKEQ. The V end was cut by 1 base, the J end by 3 bases, with 9 bases between. The CDR3 protein is CASSQVGGSNEKLFF. The CDR3 nucleotides read TGTGCCAGCAGCCAAGTCGGGGGTTCTAATGAAAAACTGTTTTTT.

This chain uses TRBV20-1 with TRBJ2-7, with D hard to call. V lost 0 bases and J 5 bases, leaving 2 bases between the germline ends. CDR1 is DFQATT and CDR2 is SNEGSKA in the germline V gene (reference sequence). The CDR3 consists of 10 residues. CDR3 DNA: TGCAGTGCTAGAGATCACGAGCAGTACTTC. It specifies CSARDHEQYF.

This clone was counted once. This chain links TRBV18 with TRBJ2-2; TRBD1 might be the D (5 bases). CDR3 length equals 13 residues. Deletions cut 3 bases from V and 8 bases from J, with 10 bases between. Germline V gene sequence: CDR1 KGHSH, CDR2 LQKENI. The CDR3 DNA is TGTGCCAGCTCACCGTCCCAGGGAGGGGAGCTGTTTTTT. Encoded protein: CASSPSQGGELFF.

The chain combines TRBV7-3 with TRBJ2-1; 9 bases match TRBD2. J lost 6 bases, V lost 0 bases, and 3 bases had no gene match. The length of the CDR3 is 15 residues. CDR1 and CDR2 (germline): SGHTA, FQGTGA. Written as DNA, the CDR3 is TGTGCCAGCAGCTTAACCGGGACTAGCCCCAATGAGCAGTTCTTC. It specifies CASSLTGTSPNEQFF.

The CDR3 reads CASSLGTGQIEKLFF. CDR3 bases: TGCGCCAGCAGCTTGGGGACAGGACAAATTGAAAAACTGTTTTTT. The chain uses TRBV5-1 and TRBJ1-4; the match to TRBD1 covers 7 bases. The ends lost 0 bases at V and 7 bases at J; junction bases unmatched: 6. There are 15 residues in the CDR3. CDR1 SGHRS and CDR2 YFSETQ come from the germline V gene. Drawing the rest from reference TRBV5-1 and TRBJ1-4, the complete variable domain is KAGVTQTPRYLIKTRGQQVTLSCSPISGHRSVSWYQQTPGQGLQFLFEYFSETQRNKGNFPGRFSGRQFSNSRSEMNVSTLELGDSALYLCASSLGTGQIEKLFFGSGTQLSVL.

The rearrangement links TRBV18 to TRBJ1-5; TRBD1 aligns across 8 bases. J lost 8 bases, V lost 4 bases, and 4 bases had no gene match. This CDR3 has 13 amino acids. Germline V gene data show CDR1 as KGHSH and CDR2 as LQKENI. CDR3 sequence reads: CASSQGQAKPQHF. CDR3 sequence (DNA): TGTGCCAGCTCACAGGGACAGGCCAAGCCCCAGCATTTT.

The V gene is TRBV30, the J gene TRBJ2-3; TRBD1 aligns across 9 bases. CDR1 and CDR2 from the germline V gene are GTSNPN and SVGIG (reference sequence). V trimming: 5 bases; J trimming: 4 bases; junction bases outside the gene matches: 4. The CDR3 has 13 residues. The CDR3: CAWAGTGPDTQYF. CDR3 sequence (DNA): TGTGCCTGGGCCGGGACAGGGCCAGATACGCAGTATTTT.

This clone appeared once. This chain uses TRBV28 with TRBJ1-6; D is uncertain. The CDR3 contains 13 residues. Trimming stripped 5 bases from V and 8 bases from J, with 10 bases between. Germline V gene lookup returns CDR1 MDHEN and CDR2 SYDVKM. In DNA form, the CDR3 reads TGTGCCAGCAGTCCCTACTCAGATTCACCCCTCCACTTT. It encodes CASSPYSDSPLHF.